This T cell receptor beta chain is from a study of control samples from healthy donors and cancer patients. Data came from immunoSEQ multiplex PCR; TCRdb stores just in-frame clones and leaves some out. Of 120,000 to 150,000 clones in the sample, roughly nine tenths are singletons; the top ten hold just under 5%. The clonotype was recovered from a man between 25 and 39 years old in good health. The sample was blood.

The CDR3 DNA reads as TGTGCCAGCAGCTCTCAGTCGACAGGACCTAGCACAGATACGCAGTATTTT. Translating it yields CASSSQSTGPSTDTQYF. J is TRBJ2-3 and V is TRBV5-6; D is perhaps TRBD1 (6 bases). Trimming removed 3 bases from V and 0 bases from J, with 17 bases in between. Germline values: CDR1 SGHDT, CDR2 YYEEEE. CDR3 length equals 17 residues.